The 28 T cell receptor beta chains listed next were all sequenced from one sample in a study of PD-L1 blockade in urothelial cancer. Documented time point: pretreatment peripheral blood. The data were produced by immunoSEQ multiplex PCR, yet TCRdb's version contains in-frame clones alone and is incomplete. In the table there are 50,000 or so clones, around 80% of which are singletons. Sequencing used PBMCs, obtained around atezolizumab (anti-PD-L1) treatment. Receptors were obtained from a man between 70 and 80 years old with urothelial cancer.

The chain employs TRBV4-2 and TRBJ2-7; no firm D call. The V end was cut by 0 bases, the J end by 3 bases, with 12 bases between. Germline assignment: CDR1 LGHNA and CDR2 YNFKEQ. This CDR3 has 15 amino acids. The CDR3 DNA is TGTGCCAGCAGCCAAGATCCAGGCAGGATCTACGAGCAGTACTTC. Protein: CASSQDPGRIYEQYF.

This sequence joins TRBV7-2 and TRBJ2-5; TRBD2 might be the D (7 bases). Germline V CDR1 and CDR2: SGHTA, FQGNSA. The CDR3 has 16 residues. V gave up 1 base and J gave up 4 bases, with 16 bases separating them. The DNA of the CDR3 is TGTGCCAGCAGCTTAGGCGGGGGCGGGCACCCAGAGACCCAGTACTTC. Encoded protein: CASSLGGGGHPETQYF.

This clone was found once. The chain couples TRBV5-1 to TRBJ2-5; D is undetermined. With 3 bases removed from V and 2 bases from J, the gap between germline ends came to 11 bases. CDR1 is SGHRS and CDR2 is YFSETQ in the germline V gene. The CDR3 is made up of 14 amino acids. CDR3 sequence (DNA): TGCGCCAGCAGCTACGACATCACTCAAGAGACCCAGTACTTC. Residues: CASSYDITQETQYF.

The chain joins TRBV5-1 to TRBJ1-1, with D unclear. CDR3 length: 16 residues. V lost 1 base and J 5 bases, leaving 18 bases between the germline ends. Germline V lookup: CDR1 SGHRS, CDR2 YFSETQ. DNA for the CDR3: TGCGCCAGCAGCTTGTTGCCGCCGGGGTCGGGGACTGAAGCTTTCTTT. Translated, it gives CASSLLPPGSGTEAFF.

This clone came up once. The chain combines TRBV7-9 with TRBJ2-3, with TRBD2 identical over 8 bases. V shed 3 bases and J 3 bases; nucleotides not matched to a gene: 8. CDR1 and CDR2 (germline): SEHNR, FQNEAQ (reference sequence). CDR3 length: 16 residues. The CDR3 loop reads CASSFRGGRGTDTQYF. DNA of the CDR3: TGTGCCAGCAGCTTCCGGGGGGGCAGGGGAACAGATACGCAGTATTTT. The full variable domain, with the rest looked up from reference TRBV7-9 and TRBJ2-3, is DTGVSQNPRHKITKRGQNVTFRCDPISEHNRLYWYRQTLGQGPEFLTYFQNEAQLEKSRLLSDRFSAERPKGSFSTLEIQRTEQGDSAMYLCASSFRGGRGTDTQYFGPGTRLTVL.

This chain uses TRBV6-6 with TRBJ2-7; perhaps TRBD1 as D (5 bases). The CDR3 is 12 amino acids. V lost 2 bases to trimming and J lost 3 bases, with 5 bases between them. Germline CDR1 and CDR2: MNHNY and SVGAGI (reference sequence). The CDR3 loop reads CASSYDSYEQYF. DNA of the CDR3: TGTGCCAGCAGTTACGACAGCTACGAGCAGTACTTC.

This chain joins TRBV9 and TRBJ1-1; D not certain. V dropped 0 bases and J dropped 2 bases, with 11 bases sitting between them. Germline V gene sequence: CDR1 SGDLS, CDR2 YYNGEE. The CDR3 consists of 15 residues. CDR3 sequence (DNA): TGTGCCAGCAGCGTAGATGAGGTGCGTAACACTGAAGCTTTCTTT. It specifies CASSVDEVRNTEAFF.

V and J are TRBV7-2 and TRBJ2-5; the match to TRBD1 covers 7 bases. The J segment lost 4 bases and the V segment lost 1 base, leaving 6 bases of the junction unmatched. Germline-derived CDR1 and CDR2 are SGHTA and FQGNSA. The CDR3 contains 15 residues. The CDR3, as DNA: TGTGCCAGCAGCTTAGGAGGGAAGGGGGCAGAGACCCAGTACTTC. Translating it yields CASSLGGKGAETQYF. Complete variable domain (other parts from reference TRBV7-2 and TRBJ2-5): GAGVSQSPSNKVTEKGKDVELRCDPISGHTALYWYRQSLGQGLEFLIYFQGNSAPDKSGLPSDRFSAERTGGSVSTLTIQRTQQEDSAVYLCASSLGGKGAETQYFGPGTRLLVL.

This chain uses TRBV27 with TRBJ2-7; 11 bases line up with TRBD1. V lost 5 bases, J lost 4 bases, and 7 bases stayed unmatched. The CDR3 sequence is 15 residues long. Germline assignment: CDR1 MNHEY and CDR2 SMNVEV (reference sequence). The CDR3 here is CASSHWTGGSYEQYF. In DNA, the CDR3 is TGTGCCAGCAGTCACTGGACAGGGGGCTCGTACGAGCAGTACTTC.

The chain couples TRBV9 to TRBJ2-5; a possible D gene is TRBD1 (5 bases). Germline CDR1 and CDR2: SGDLS and YYNGEE. The germline V and J ends were trimmed by 4 bases and 1 base, with 11 bases remaining between them. The CDR3 is 14 amino acids. In DNA, the CDR3 is TGTGCCAGCAGCCTATTGGACACCCAAGAGACCCAGTACTTC. Encoded protein: CASSLLDTQETQYF.

CDR3 nucleotides: TGCGCCAGCAGCTTGGAGGCAGGATTGACCTACGAGCAGTACTTC. Protein product: CASSLEAGLTYEQYF. The J gene is TRBJ2-7, the V gene TRBV5-1; D call uncertain. The CDR3 has 15 residues. Trimming cost V 0 bases and J 2 bases, with 12 bases left between them. CDR1 is SGHRS, CDR2 YFSETQ, per germline.

Concerning this clone itself: The junction shows a germline mismatch at one end, possibly a read error. The chain recombines TRBV10-3 with TRBJ2-7; 7 nucleotides line up with TRBD2. CDR3 length equals 13 residues. Germline CDR1 reads ENHRY; CDR2 reads SYGVKD. DNA of the CDR3: TGCGCGGCGGGGCGGGAGAATTCCTACGAGCAGTACTTC. Residues: CAAGRENSYEQYF.

The chain employs TRBV28 and TRBJ1-4; no clear D. The V gene lost 1 base and the J gene lost 7 bases, with 10 bases spanning the gap. The CDR3 consists of 14 residues. Germline loops: CDR1 MDHEN, CDR2 SYDVKM. In nucleotides, the CDR3 is TGTGCCAGCAGTTTATATCGACGGGGTGAAAAACTGTTTTTT. Translated, it gives CASSLYRRGEKLFF.

CDR3 coding DNA: TGTGCCAGCAGTGAACAGGAGGGCCTGTCGTGGCAGCCCCAGCATTTT. Its translation is CASSEQEGLSWQPQHF. The J gene is TRBJ1-5, the V gene TRBV6-1; D ambiguous. Germline CDR1 is MNHNS and CDR2 is SASEGT. The CDR3 is made up of 16 amino acids. Trimming took off 2 bases at V and 7 bases at J, with 18 bases between the two ends.

This sequence joins TRBV19 and TRBJ1-1, with D unresolved. CDR1 is LNHDA, CDR2 SQIVND, per germline (reference sequence). The V gene lost 9 bases and the J gene lost 5 bases, with 13 bases spanning the gap. This CDR3 is built from 12 residues. Here the CDR3 reads CASSPSPTEAFF. CDR3 sequence (DNA): TGTGCCAGCAGTCCCAGTCCTACTGAAGCTTTCTTT.

The chain recombines TRBV25-1 with TRBJ2-2, with D perhaps matching TRBD1 (5 bases). The CDR3 totals 15 residues. The V gene's germline CDR1 is MGHDK and CDR2 SYGVNS. Trimming left V 1 base short and J 3 bases short, with 9 bases between. This CDR3 is CASSELTGDTGELFF. The CDR3, as DNA: TGTGCCAGCAGTGAATTAACAGGTGACACCGGGGAGCTGTTTTTT.

This clone was counted only a few times. The chain joins TRBV4-2 to TRBJ2-1; TRBD2 matches at 11 bases. Trimming cost V 2 bases and J 1 base; bases outside gene matches: 13. The length of the CDR3 is 20 residues. CDR1 and CDR2 from the germline V gene are LGHNA and YNFKEQ. The DNA of the CDR3 is TGTGCCAGCAGCCAATCCTTTAGCGGGGGGGCCGAGCTATCCTACAATGAGCAGTTCTTC. Its protein product is CASSQSFSGGAELSYNEQFF.

This clone was counted between two and nine times. The CDR3 DNA reads TGTGCCTGTCTCAGGGTGTCGAGAGATGGCTACACCTTC. It is translated as CACLRVSRDGYTF. The chain uses TRBV19 and TRBJ1-2; tentatively, D is TRBD1 (5 bases). V was pared by 11 bases and J by 6 bases, with 19 bases between. The CDR3 has 13 residues. The germline V gene encodes CDR1 LNHDA and CDR2 SQIVND (reference sequence).

The chain is built from TRBV10-3 and TRBJ1-1; tentative D call: TRBD1 (5 bases). The CDR3 runs to 15 residues. The germline CDR1 and CDR2 sequences are ENHRY and SYGVKD. The V gene lost 1 base and the J gene lost 0 bases, with 9 bases spanning the gap. This CDR3 is CAISEFGGMNTEAFF. Here the CDR3 DNA reads TGTGCCATCAGTGAGTTCGGGGGAATGAACACTGAAGCTTTCTTT.

This clone has just a few counts. The chain has TRBV5-6 and TRBJ1-2, with TRBD1 matching 7 bases. The germline V gene has CDR1 SGHDT and CDR2 YYEEEE. The CDR3 consists of 15 residues. V lost 2 bases, J lost 2 bases, and 6 bases stayed unmatched. The CDR3 sequence is CASSLTGVGNYGYTF. Here the CDR3 DNA reads TGTGCCAGCAGCTTAACAGGGGTTGGGAACTATGGCTACACCTTC.

This rearrangement joins TRBV11-3 to TRBJ2-1; the D is unclear. In germline, CDR1 is SGHNT, CDR2 YENEEA. The ends were cut back, 1 base at V and 10 bases at J, with 8 bases in the middle. This CDR3 comprises 12 residues. CDR3 DNA: TGTGCCAGCAGCTTAGGCCCCCGGGAGCAGTTCTTC. The encoded protein is CASSLGPREQFF.

V usage is TRBV19 and J usage is TRBJ2-2; TRBD2 matches 9 bases. There are 15 residues in the CDR3. V was clipped by 7 bases and J by 8 bases; unmatched bases: 11. From germline, CDR1 is LNHDA and CDR2 SQIVND (reference sequence). Here the CDR3 DNA reads TGTGCCAGTACAGGGCGGGGGGGACTCCTAGGGGAGCTGTTTTTT. Translated: CASTGRGGLLGELFF.

V is TRBV27 and J is TRBJ1-3; the match to TRBD1 covers 7 bases. CDR1 is MNHEY and CDR2 is SMNVEV in the germline V gene (reference sequence). V dropped 5 bases and J dropped 3; count of bases not matched to a gene: 16. CDR3 length: 18 amino acids. The chain's CDR3 is CASSPFAQTGTIGNTIYF. In nucleotides, the CDR3 is TGTGCCAGCAGTCCTTTCGCCCAGACAGGGACCATTGGAAACACCATATATTTT.

This chain joins TRBV19 and TRBJ2-2; unclear D gene. CDR1 is LNHDA and CDR2 is SQIVND in the germline V gene (reference sequence). CDR3 length: 13 amino acids. V lost 7 bases and J 4 bases, leaving 10 bases between the germline ends. The CDR3 region is CASTWASTGELFF. The CDR3 DNA follows: TGTGCCAGTACGTGGGCGAGCACCGGGGAGCTGTTTTTT.

The chain recombines TRBV6-1 with TRBJ1-2; TRBD1 is a possible D gene (5 bases). CDR3 size: 13 residues. Germline V gene data show CDR1 as MNHNS and CDR2 as SASEGT. Between the trimmed V and J ends, which lost 3 bases and 9 bases, there was a span of 14 bases. CDR3 bases: TGTGCCAGCAGTGAGGGCAGGGTCTCTAGCTACACCTTC. It specifies CASSEGRVSSYTF.

The CDR3: CASSGTGANTEAFF. The CDR3, as DNA: TGTGCCAGCAGCGGGACAGGGGCGAACACTGAAGCTTTCTTT. This chain links TRBV6-5 with TRBJ1-1; 10 positions match TRBD1. Germline trimming cut 6 bases from V and 1 base from J; bases unmatched to any gene: 2. CDR1 and CDR2 (germline): MNHEY, SVGAGI. This CDR3 region has 14 residues.

The rearrangement joins TRBV29-1 to TRBJ2-7; 13 bases agree with TRBD2. Germline loops: CDR1 SQVTM, CDR2 ANQGSEA. The CDR3 length is 14 residues. After removal of 7 bases from V and 6 bases from J, the junction contained 9 bases not matched to a gene. The CDR3 bases are TGCAGCGCCAAACTAGCGGGAGGGTCGGGCGAGCAGTACTTC. Its translation: CSAKLAGGSGEQYF.

V is TRBV28 and J is TRBJ1-2; the match to TRBD1 covers 9 bases. Germline lookup yields CDR1 MDHEN and CDR2 SYDVKM. The junction had 11 bases not matched to a gene; V was cut back by 4 bases and J by 8 bases. CDR3 size: 15 residues. For the CDR3, the DNA is TGTGCCAGCAGTTCTTTGGGACAGGGAGGGGGAGGCTACACCTTC. Amino acid sequence: CASSSLGQGGGGYTF.